The clone carrying this T cell receptor beta chain was counted many times. The CDR3 length is 17 residues. J lost 3 bases, V lost 4 bases, and 11 bases had no gene match. The data were taken from a study of regulatory T cells in long-lasting Graves disease. Noted time point: newly diagnosed GD, antithyroid drugs for less than 3 months. TCR sequences were obtained from RNA taken from PBMCs. In building TCR beta libraries, iRepertoire HTBI primers were used together with Arm-PCR of CDR3 regions. TCRdb processed the multiplex PCR reads anew with MiXCR; each CDR3 protein has one entry. The table shows 450,000 to 650,000 distinct CDR3 sequences, with around 16% occurring only once. The sample was also linked to a second study, of T cells in Graves' hyperthyroidism and ophthalmopathy.

This clonotype originated in a woman aged 35-65 years with Graves disease. The chain carries TRBV12-3 or TRBV12-4 and TRBJ1-2, with 10 positions matching TRBD1. The sequencing used peripheral blood mononuclear cells (PBMCs), collected at new diagnosis, from a patient treated with antithyroid drugs. The CDR3: CASSSLGTGVKYYGYTF. DNA for the CDR3: TGTGCCAGCAGTTCCCTTGGGACAGGGGTTAAATACTATGGCTACACCTTC.